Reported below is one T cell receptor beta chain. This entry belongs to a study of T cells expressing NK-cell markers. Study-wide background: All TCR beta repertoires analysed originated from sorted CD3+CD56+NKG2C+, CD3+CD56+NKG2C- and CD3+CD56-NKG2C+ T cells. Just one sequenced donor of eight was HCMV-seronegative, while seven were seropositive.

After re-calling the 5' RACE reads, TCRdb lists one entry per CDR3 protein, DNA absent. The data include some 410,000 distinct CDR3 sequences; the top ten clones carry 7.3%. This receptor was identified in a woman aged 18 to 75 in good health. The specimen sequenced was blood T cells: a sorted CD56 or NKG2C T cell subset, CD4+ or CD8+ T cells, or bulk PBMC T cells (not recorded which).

CDR3 residues: CASSESGYTLKKTQYF. The V gene is TRBV6-1, the J gene TRBJ2-5; TCRdb names TRBD1, which stays unverified in the absence of DNA. The CDR3 is made up of 16 amino acids. Germline V CDR1 and CDR2: MNHNS, SASEGT.